The 28 T cell receptor beta chains reported below all come from one sample, sequenced in a study of cytomegalovirus exposure and HLA in healthy donors. PCR used 60 Vbeta primers and 13 Jbeta primers. Method: immunoSEQ multiplex PCR; TCRdb's copy keeps in-frame clones and lacks some. The table lists about 95,000 clones, more than 70% of them singletons. Sequenced sample: PBMCs. The receptors come from a young man in good health and CMV-seropositive.

The chain has TRBV27 and TRBJ1-4; D may be TRBD1 (6 bases). This CDR3 has 15 residues. The germline V and J ends were trimmed by 6 bases and 8 bases, with 19 bases remaining between them. Germline V CDR1 and CDR2: MNHEY, SMNVEV (reference sequence). The CDR3 region has the DNA TGTGCCAGCAGAAAATTGACAGGTTACGGCGAAAAACTGTTTTTT. The encoded protein is CASRKLTGYGEKLFF.

V is TRBV6-6 and J is TRBJ1-5; D may be TRBD1 (6 bases). Germline CDR1 MNHNY, CDR2 SVGAGI (reference sequence). V was pared by 6 bases and J by 7 bases, with 16 bases between. The CDR3 is made up of 14 amino acids. The CDR3 reads CASSPGTTHQPQHF. Here the CDR3 DNA reads TGTGCCAGCAGCCCCGGGACAACCCACCAGCCCCAGCATTTT.

The chain recombines TRBV10-3 with TRBJ2-2; 12 bases match TRBD2. The CDR3 contains 20 residues. V trimming: 4 bases; J trimming: 2 bases; junction bases outside the gene matches: 14. Germline V gives CDR1 ENHRY, CDR2 SYGVKD. The CDR3 bases are TGTGCCATCAGTGGAAGGACTAGCGGGGAATATACAACCAACACCGGGGAGCTGTTTTTT. It specifies CAISGRTSGEYTTNTGELFF.

The gene calls are TRBV13 and TRBJ2-1, with 7 bases fitting TRBD2. Germline CDR1 PRHDT, CDR2 FYEKMQ (reference sequence). This CDR3 is 13 amino acids long. J was trimmed by 4 bases and V by 5 bases; bases with no gene match: 2. Here the CDR3 reads CASSGGGYNEQFF. DNA of the CDR3: TGTGCCAGCAGCGGGGGGGGGTACAATGAGCAGTTCTTC.

The rearrangement uses TRBV6-1 and TRBJ1-2, with D possibly being TRBD1 (6 bases). This CDR3 is 15 amino acids long. Deletions cut 5 bases from V and 2 bases from J, with 15 bases between. Germline CDR1 MNHNS, CDR2 SASEGT. This chain's CDR3 is CASSSIGDTNYGYTF. The CDR3 DNA reads as TGTGCCAGCAGTAGCATTGGGGACACGAACTATGGCTACACCTTC.

The chain combines TRBV7-3 with TRBJ2-3; D is possibly TRBD1 (6 bases). CDR1 is SGHTA, CDR2 FQGTGA, per germline. The V end lost 1 base, the J end lost 2 bases, and 13 bases lay between the germline ends. The CDR3 is made up of 16 amino acids. Here the CDR3 DNA reads TGTGCCAGCAGCTTAAAAGGACGGGACACCACAGATACGCAGTATTTT. Its protein product is CASSLKGRDTTDTQYF.

J is TRBJ2-5 and V is TRBV11-3, with D tentatively TRBD1 (6 bases). Trimming pared 3 bases from V and 5 bases from J, leaving 16 bases between. Germline assignment: CDR1 SGHNT and CDR2 YENEEA. The CDR3 spans 15 residues. The CDR3 DNA reads TGTGCCAGCAGCTTCGGTACAGGGAGCAGGGAGACCCAGTACTTC. It encodes CASSFGTGSRETQYF.

This chain uses TRBV2 with TRBJ2-3, with TRBD2 identical over 8 bases. Trimming took 7 bases from V and 6 from J; bases not matched to a gene: 18. This CDR3 has 17 amino acids. Per the germline V gene, CDR1 is SNHLY and CDR2 is FYNNEI. CDR3 sequence reads: CASIPPAGGGFRDTQYF. The DNA of the CDR3 is TGTGCCAGCATTCCCCCGGCGGGGGGCGGATTCAGGGATACGCAGTATTTT.

This clone was observed a handful of times. V and J are TRBV27 and TRBJ1-6; possibly TRBD1 for D (5 bases). The CDR3 loop spans 15 amino acids. The germline V gene encodes CDR1 MNHEY and CDR2 SMNVEV (reference sequence). V was trimmed by 6 bases and J by 0 bases, leaving 9 bases between them. DNA for the CDR3: TGTGCCAGCAGGGGGCCGTCCTCCTATAATTCACCCCTCCACTTT. Protein: CASRGPSSYNSPLHF.

This chain joins TRBV7-9 and TRBJ2-7; the D gene is possibly TRBD2 (5 bases). The germline V gene has CDR1 SEHNR and CDR2 FQNEAQ (reference sequence). This CDR3 has 14 amino acids. V lost 11 bases and J lost 3, with 20 bases in between. CDR3 sequence: CAVVRERVGYEQYF. CDR3 bases: TGTGCCGTCGTAAGGGAGAGGGTCGGCTACGAGCAGTACTTC.

This sequence joins TRBV7-2 and TRBJ2-1, with a weak D call TRBD2 (6 bases). V dropped 2 bases and J dropped 6 bases, with 14 bases sitting between them. From germline, CDR1 is SGHTA and CDR2 FQGNSA. The CDR3 sequence is 15 residues long. CDR3 sequence: CASSLSGTGFNEQFF. As DNA, the CDR3 is TGTGCCAGCAGCTTATCCGGGACTGGATTCAATGAGCAGTTCTTC.

The gene calls are TRBV5-8 and TRBJ2-1; TRBD2 agrees at 8 bases. Germline V gene sequence: CDR1 SGHTS, CDR2 YDEGEE. After removal of 3 bases from V and 0 bases from J, the junction contained 5 bases not matched to a gene. The CDR3 totals 16 residues. CDR3 DNA sequence: TGTGCCAGCAGCTATAGCGGGGAAAGCTCCTACAATGAGCAGTTCTTC. This codes for CASSYSGESSYNEQFF.

This chain uses TRBV7-2 with TRBJ2-1, with TRBD2 as a possible D gene (7 bases). V was trimmed by 8 bases and J by 4 bases, leaving 12 bases between them. Per germline, CDR1 SGHTA and CDR2 FQGNSA. The length of the CDR3 is 13 residues. The CDR3 sequence: CASGGGLYNEQFF. CDR3 bases: TGTGCCAGCGGGGGGGGGCTTTACAATGAGCAGTTCTTC.

The chain has TRBV7-6 and TRBJ2-3, with D uncertain. Germline-derived CDR1 and CDR2 are SGHVS and FNYEAQ. Trimming took 2 bases from V and 6 from J, leaving 12 bases between them. The CDR3 spans 14 residues. The CDR3 DNA is TGTGCCAGCAGCTTAATGTCTATGTCGGATACGCAGTATTTT. This codes for CASSLMSMSDTQYF.

As for this clone: The sample holds other DNA sequences that translate to the same CDR3. The rearrangement uses TRBV27 and TRBJ1-2; 7 positions match TRBD1. Germline trimming cut 0 bases from V and 5 bases from J; bases unmatched to any gene: 9. The CDR3 extends over 16 amino acids. Germline assignment: CDR1 MNHEY and CDR2 SMNVEV (reference sequence). The CDR3: CASSLSTSTGSYGYTF. Written as DNA, the CDR3 is TGTGCCAGCAGTTTATCCACATCGACAGGGTCATATGGCTACACCTTC.

The genes are TRBV11-2 and TRBJ2-5, with TRBD1 matching 9 bases. The germline gives CDR1 SGHAT, CDR2 FQNNGV. The CDR3 is 15 residues long. The V and J ends lost 5 bases and 4 bases, in that order; junction bases with no gene match: 8. In DNA, the CDR3 is TGTGCCAGCAGCGGACAGGGGAATATGAGAGAGACCCAGTACTTC. Its translation: CASSGQGNMRETQYF.

This clone has a single count. This chain uses TRBV2 with TRBJ1-4; D gene ambiguous. With 4 bases removed from V and 8 bases from J, the gap between germline ends came to 11 bases. CDR3 length equals 13 residues. Germline CDR1 and CDR2: SNHLY and FYNNEI. CDR3 sequence: CASSGEAGEKLFF. CDR3 sequence (DNA): TGTGCCAGCAGTGGGGAGGCTGGGGAAAAACTGTTTTTT.

CDR3 in amino acids: CASSEGQLTDTQYF. In DNA form, the CDR3 reads TGTGCCAGCAGCGAAGGACAGCTCACAGATACGCAGTATTTT. The chain uses TRBV5-4 and TRBJ2-3; TRBD1 is a possible D gene (6 bases). Trimming took off 4 bases at V and 2 bases at J, with 11 bases between the two ends. This CDR3 spans 14 amino acids. The germline V gene has CDR1 SGHNT and CDR2 YYREEE (reference sequence).

The chain recombines TRBV6-5 with TRBJ2-2; D is uncertain. Trimming took off 2 bases at V and 5 bases at J, with 6 bases between the two ends. From germline, CDR1 is MNHEY and CDR2 SVGAGI. CDR3 length: 13 amino acids. This CDR3 is CASSYLRTGELFF. The DNA of the CDR3 is TGTGCCAGCAGTTACCTGCGTACCGGGGAGCTGTTTTTT.

The J gene is TRBJ2-5, the V gene TRBV6-5, with TRBD1 as a possible D gene (6 bases). The CDR3 is made up of 15 amino acids. Germline V gene sequence: CDR1 MNHEY, CDR2 SVGAGI. V gave up 4 bases and J gave up 2 bases, with 14 bases separating them. The CDR3 DNA reads as TGTGCCAGCAGTTCCGGGACACGCATTCAAGAGACCCAGTACTTC. Translating gives CASSSGTRIQETQYF.

V gene TRBV5-1 combines with J gene TRBJ2-7, with D perhaps TRBD1 (5 bases). The germline CDR1 and CDR2 sequences are SGHRS and YFSETQ. V was clipped by 4 bases and J by 0 bases, with 11 bases between them. The CDR3 contains 14 residues. CDR3 in amino acids: CASSQDSLSYEQYF. The CDR3 DNA follows: TGCGCCAGCAGCCAAGACAGCCTCTCCTACGAGCAGTACTTC.

V gene TRBV4-1 combines with J gene TRBJ1-5; D is undetermined. Germline V gene data show CDR1 as MGHRA and CDR2 as YSYEKL. Trimming took 4 bases from V and 5 from J, leaving 9 bases between them. The CDR3 has 13 amino acids. In nucleotides, the CDR3 is TGCGCCAGCAGCCCCAGGAGGGATCAGCCCCAGCATTTT. Its protein is CASSPRRDQPQHF.

The chain joins TRBV4-1 to TRBJ2-5; D perhaps matches TRBD1 (6 bases). The CDR3 has 16 amino acids. The germline CDR1 and CDR2 sequences are MGHRA and YSYEKL. V was clipped by 0 bases and J by 5 bases, with 16 bases between them. CDR3 in amino acids: CASSQDPLSGAETQYF. The CDR3 nucleotides read TGCGCCAGCAGCCAAGATCCCCTCTCAGGGGCCGAGACCCAGTACTTC.

The rearrangement links TRBV7-6 to TRBJ2-4; 8 bases line up with TRBD1. Trimming took 5 bases from V and 2 from J; bases not matched to a gene: 11. The CDR3 is 17 amino acids. Germline V CDR1 and CDR2: SGHVS, FNYEAQ. CDR3: CASSHSRGRGSKNIQYF. DNA for the CDR3: TGTGCCAGCAGCCACAGCAGGGGGCGCGGATCCAAAAACATTCAGTACTTC.

The V gene is TRBV19, the J gene TRBJ2-7; 8 bases align to TRBD1. The CDR3 extends over 13 amino acids. With V trimmed by 9 bases and J by 3 bases, 7 bases remained unmatched. Per the germline V gene, CDR1 is LNHDA and CDR2 is SQIVND (reference sequence). Here the CDR3 reads CASADRADYEQYF. CDR3 bases: TGTGCCAGCGCGGACAGGGCCGACTACGAGCAGTACTTC.

The chain combines TRBV5-6 with TRBJ2-5; D call uncertain. This CDR3 has 14 amino acids. The germline gives CDR1 SGHDT, CDR2 YYEEEE. Trimming took off 0 bases at V and 2 bases at J, with 8 bases between the two ends. Written as DNA, the CDR3 is TGTGCCAGCAGCTTGGGAGGCGGACAAGAGACCCAGTACTTC. Its translation: CASSLGGGQETQYF.

This sequence joins TRBV5-1 and TRBJ2-2; 12 bases match TRBD2. With 4 bases clipped from V and 0 bases from J, the junction kept 10 bases outside the gene matches. Germline loops: CDR1 SGHRS, CDR2 YFSETQ. The CDR3 runs to 19 residues. The CDR3 DNA sequence: TGCGCCAGCAGCCACTCTACGACTAGCGGGGGTTCGAACACCGGGGAGCTGTTTTTT. Protein product: CASSHSTTSGGSNTGELFF.

The chain combines TRBV14 with TRBJ1-2; D is unresolved. This CDR3 spans 13 amino acids. Germline V lookup: CDR1 SGHDN, CDR2 FVKESK. V lost 4 bases to trimming and J lost 3 bases, with 9 bases between them. CDR3 in DNA: TGTGCCAGCAGCCCGGGAAGATACTATGGCTACACCTTC. Translating gives CASSPGRYYGYTF.